Sequencing of this T cell receptor (beta chain) was carried out in a study of PD-1 blockade in classical Hodgkin lymphoma. As for time point: cycle 4 day 1 (C4D1), after five to seven weeks of nivolumab. Each patient's relapse followed autologous stem cell transplantation, and brentuximab vedotin exposure varied. CDR1 is SGHVS and CDR2 is FQNEAQ in the germline V gene. The CDR3 length is 15 residues. Trimming took 7 bases from V and 3 from J, leaving 16 bases between them. Sequenced by immunoSEQ multiplex PCR; TCRdb stores in-frame clones only, minus some. There are tens of thousands of clones in the sample; about three quarters occur only once, and more than 35% lies in the top ten.

The chain employs TRBV7-8 and TRBJ1-5; tentative D call: TRBD1 (5 bases). The source was peripheral blood mononuclear cells (PBMCs), collected before the fourth cycle of nivolumab. This clonotype originated in a human donor with classical Hodgkin lymphoma. The CDR3 here is CASTVLWGSNQPQHF. The DNA of the CDR3 is TGTGCCAGCACCGTACTGTGGGGGTCCAATCAGCCCCAGCATTTT. Drawing the rest from reference TRBV7-8 and TRBJ1-5, the complete variable domain is GAGVSQSPRYKVAKRGQDVALRCDPISGHVSLFWYQQALGQGPEFLTYFQNEAQLDKSGLPSDRFFAERPEGSVSTLKIQRTQQEDSAVYLCASTVLWGSNQPQHFGDGTRLSIL.